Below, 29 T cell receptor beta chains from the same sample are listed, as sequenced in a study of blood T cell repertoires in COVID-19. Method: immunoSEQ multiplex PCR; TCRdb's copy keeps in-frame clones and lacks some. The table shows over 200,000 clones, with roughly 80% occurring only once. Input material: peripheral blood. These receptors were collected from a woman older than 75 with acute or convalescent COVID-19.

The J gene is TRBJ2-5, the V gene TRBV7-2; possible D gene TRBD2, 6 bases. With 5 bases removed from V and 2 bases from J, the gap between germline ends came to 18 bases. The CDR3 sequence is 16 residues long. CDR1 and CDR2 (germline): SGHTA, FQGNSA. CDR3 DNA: TGTGCCAGCAGCCGGGTAGGGCTAGCGACTCAAGAGACCCAGTACTTC. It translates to CASSRVGLATQETQYF. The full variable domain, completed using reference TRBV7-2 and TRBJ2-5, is GAGVSQSPSNKVTEKGKDVELRCDPISGHTALYWYRQSLGQGLEFLIYFQGNSAPDKSGLPSDRFSAERTGGSVSTLTIQRTQQEDSAVYLCASSRVGLATQETQYFGPGTRLLVL.

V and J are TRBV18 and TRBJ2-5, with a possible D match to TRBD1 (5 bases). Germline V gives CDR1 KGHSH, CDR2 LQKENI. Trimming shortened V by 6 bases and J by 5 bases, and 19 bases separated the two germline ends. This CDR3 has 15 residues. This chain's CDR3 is CASSLGRAGIETQYF. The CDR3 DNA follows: TGTGCCAGCTCTCTAGGTCGAGCAGGGATCGAGACCCAGTACTTC. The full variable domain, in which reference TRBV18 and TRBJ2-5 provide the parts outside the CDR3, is NAGVMQNPRHLVRRRGQEARLRCSPMKGHSHVYWYRQLPEEGLKFMVYLQKENIIDESGMPKERFSAEFPKEGPSILRIQQVVRGDSAAYFCASSLGRAGIETQYFGPGTRLLVL.

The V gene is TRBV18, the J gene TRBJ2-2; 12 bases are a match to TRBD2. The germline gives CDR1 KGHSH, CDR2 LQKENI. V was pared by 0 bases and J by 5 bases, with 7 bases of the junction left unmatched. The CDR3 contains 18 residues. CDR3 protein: CASSPPVGLAGSTGELFF. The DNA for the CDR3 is TGTGCCAGCTCACCACCGGTTGGACTAGCGGGGAGTACCGGGGAGCTGTTTTTT.

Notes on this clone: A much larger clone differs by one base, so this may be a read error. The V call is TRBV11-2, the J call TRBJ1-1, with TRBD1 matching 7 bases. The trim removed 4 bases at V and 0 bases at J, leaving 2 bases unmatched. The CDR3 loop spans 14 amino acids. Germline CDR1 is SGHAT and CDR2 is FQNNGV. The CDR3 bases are TGTGCCAGCAGCTCGACAGGGATGAACACTGAAGCTTTCTTT. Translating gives CASSSTGMNTEAFF.

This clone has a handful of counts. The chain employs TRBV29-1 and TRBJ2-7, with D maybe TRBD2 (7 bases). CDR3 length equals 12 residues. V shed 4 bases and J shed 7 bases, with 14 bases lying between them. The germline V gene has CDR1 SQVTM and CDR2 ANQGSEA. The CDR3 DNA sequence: TGCAGCGTTGCCGGGGGGCAGGATGAGCAGTACTTC. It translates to CSVAGGQDEQYF.

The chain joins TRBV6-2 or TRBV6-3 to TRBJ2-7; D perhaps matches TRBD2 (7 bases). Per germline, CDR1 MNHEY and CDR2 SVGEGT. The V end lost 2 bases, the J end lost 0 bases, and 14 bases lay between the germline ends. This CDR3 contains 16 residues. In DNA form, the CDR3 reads TGTGCCAGCAGTTACCGGGGGCTAGCGGACTCCTACGAGCAGTACTTC. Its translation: CASSYRGLADSYEQYF.

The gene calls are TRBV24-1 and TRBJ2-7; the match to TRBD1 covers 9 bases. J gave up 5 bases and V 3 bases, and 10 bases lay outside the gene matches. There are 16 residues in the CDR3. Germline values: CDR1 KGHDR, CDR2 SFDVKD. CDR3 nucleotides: TGTGCCACCAGTGATGGACCGGGACAGGGAGCGCACGAGCAGTACTTC. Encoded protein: CATSDGPGQGAHEQYF.

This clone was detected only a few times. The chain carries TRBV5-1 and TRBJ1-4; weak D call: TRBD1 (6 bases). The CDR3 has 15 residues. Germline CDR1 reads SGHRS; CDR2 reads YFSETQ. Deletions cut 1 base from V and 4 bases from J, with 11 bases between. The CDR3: CASSLPTGSNEKLFF. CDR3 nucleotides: TGCGCCAGCAGCTTGCCGACAGGTAGTAATGAAAAACTGTTTTTT.

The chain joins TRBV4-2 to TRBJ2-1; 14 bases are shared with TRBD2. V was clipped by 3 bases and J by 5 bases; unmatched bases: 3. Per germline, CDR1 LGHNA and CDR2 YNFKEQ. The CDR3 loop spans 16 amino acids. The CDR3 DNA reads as TGTGCCAGCAGCCAGGGGACTAGCGGGGGAAACAATGAGCAGTTCTTC. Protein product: CASSQGTSGGNNEQFF.

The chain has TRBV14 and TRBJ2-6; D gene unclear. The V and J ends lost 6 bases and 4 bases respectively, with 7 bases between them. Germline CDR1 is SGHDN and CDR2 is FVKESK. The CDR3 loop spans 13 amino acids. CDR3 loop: CASRQPGANVLTF. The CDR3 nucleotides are TGTGCCAGCAGACAGCCAGGGGCCAACGTCCTGACTTTC.

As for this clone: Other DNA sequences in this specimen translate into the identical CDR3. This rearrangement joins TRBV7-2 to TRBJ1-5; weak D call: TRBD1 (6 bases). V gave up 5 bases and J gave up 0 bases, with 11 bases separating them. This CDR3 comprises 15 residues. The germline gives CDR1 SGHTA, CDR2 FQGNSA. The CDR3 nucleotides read TGTGCCAGCAGCCTTACAGGGCTTAGCAATCAGCCCCAGCATTTT. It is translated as CASSLTGLSNQPQHF.

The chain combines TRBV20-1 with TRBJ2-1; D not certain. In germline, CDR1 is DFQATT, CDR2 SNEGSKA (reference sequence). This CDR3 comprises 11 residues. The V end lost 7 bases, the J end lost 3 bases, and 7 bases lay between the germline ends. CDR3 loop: CSGASYNEQFF. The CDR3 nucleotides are TGCAGTGGAGCTAGCTACAATGAGCAGTTCTTC.

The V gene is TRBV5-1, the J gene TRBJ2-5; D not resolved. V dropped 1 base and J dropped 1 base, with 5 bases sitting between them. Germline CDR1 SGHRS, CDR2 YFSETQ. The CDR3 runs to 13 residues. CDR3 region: CASSLNIQETQYF. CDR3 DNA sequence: TGCGCCAGCAGCTTGAACATCCAAGAGACCCAGTACTTC.

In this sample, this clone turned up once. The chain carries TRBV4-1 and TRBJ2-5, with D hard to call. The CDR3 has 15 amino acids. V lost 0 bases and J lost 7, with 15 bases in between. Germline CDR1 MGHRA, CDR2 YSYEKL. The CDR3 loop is CASSQDYQTVATQYF. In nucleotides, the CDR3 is TGCGCCAGCAGCCAAGATTACCAGACTGTAGCGACCCAGTACTTC.

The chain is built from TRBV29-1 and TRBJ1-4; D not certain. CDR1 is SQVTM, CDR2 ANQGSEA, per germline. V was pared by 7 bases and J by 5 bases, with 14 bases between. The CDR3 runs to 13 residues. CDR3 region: CSAGGETNEKLFF. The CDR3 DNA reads TGCAGCGCCGGAGGTGAAACCAATGAAAAACTGTTTTTT.

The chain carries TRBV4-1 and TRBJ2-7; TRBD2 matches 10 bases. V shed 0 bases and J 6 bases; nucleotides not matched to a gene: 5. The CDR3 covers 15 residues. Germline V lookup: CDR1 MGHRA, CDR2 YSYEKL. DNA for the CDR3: TGCGCCAGCAGCCAAGATGCTAGCGGGGGTCTCGAGCAGTACTTC. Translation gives CASSQDASGGLEQYF.

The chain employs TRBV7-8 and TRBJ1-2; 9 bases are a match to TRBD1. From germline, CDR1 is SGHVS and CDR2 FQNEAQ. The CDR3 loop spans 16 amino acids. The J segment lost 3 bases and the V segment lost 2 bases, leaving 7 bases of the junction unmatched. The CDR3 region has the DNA TGTGCCAGCAGCTTATTTGACAGGGGGAGGGACTATGGCTACACCTTC. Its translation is CASSLFDRGRDYGYTF.

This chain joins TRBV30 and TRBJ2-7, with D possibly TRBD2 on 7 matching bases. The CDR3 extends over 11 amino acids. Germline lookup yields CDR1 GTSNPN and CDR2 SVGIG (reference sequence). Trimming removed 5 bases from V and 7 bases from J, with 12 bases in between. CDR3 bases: TGTGCCTGGCGGGGGGCGGGGGAGCAGTACTTC. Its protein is CAWRGAGEQYF.

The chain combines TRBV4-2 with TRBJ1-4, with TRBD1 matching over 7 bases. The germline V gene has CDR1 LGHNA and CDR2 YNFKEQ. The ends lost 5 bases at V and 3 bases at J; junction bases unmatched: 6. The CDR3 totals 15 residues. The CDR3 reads CASSGRGAANEKLFF. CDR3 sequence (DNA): TGTGCCAGCAGCGGCAGGGGGGCGGCTAATGAAAAACTGTTTTTT.

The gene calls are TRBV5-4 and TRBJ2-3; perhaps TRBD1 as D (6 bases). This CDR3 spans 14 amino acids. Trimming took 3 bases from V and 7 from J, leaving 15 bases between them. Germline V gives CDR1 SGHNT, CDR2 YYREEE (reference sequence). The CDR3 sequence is CASSSSRGTYTQYF. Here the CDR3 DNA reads TGTGCCAGCAGCTCCTCCAGGGGAACCTATACGCAGTATTTT.

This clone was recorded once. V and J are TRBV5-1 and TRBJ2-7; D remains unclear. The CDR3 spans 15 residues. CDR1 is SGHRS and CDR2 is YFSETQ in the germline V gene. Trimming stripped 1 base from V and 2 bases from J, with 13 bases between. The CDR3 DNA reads TGCGCCAGCAGCTTGAGTGGAGCGCCCGCCTACGAGCAGTACTTC. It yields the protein CASSLSGAPAYEQYF.

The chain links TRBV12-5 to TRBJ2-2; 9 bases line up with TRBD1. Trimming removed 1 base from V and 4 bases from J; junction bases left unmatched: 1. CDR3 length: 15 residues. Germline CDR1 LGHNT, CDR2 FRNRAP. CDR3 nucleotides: TGTGCTAGTGGTTTGGGACAGGGGGGCACCGGGGAGCTGTTTTTT. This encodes CASGLGQGGTGELFF.

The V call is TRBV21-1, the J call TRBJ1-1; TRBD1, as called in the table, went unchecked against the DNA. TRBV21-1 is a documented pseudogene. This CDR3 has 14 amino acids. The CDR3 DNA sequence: TGTGCCAGCAGCCGACAGGGTGGGGGGACTGAAGCTTTCTTT. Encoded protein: CASSRQGGGTEAFF.

CDR3: CASSPMLSSAPGDNEQFF. The CDR3 nucleotides are TGTGCCAGCTCACCAATGCTTTCGAGTGCCCCCGGGGACAATGAGCAGTTCTTC. V usage is TRBV18 and J usage is TRBJ2-1; maybe TRBD2 (5 bases). V lost 2 bases to trimming and J lost 5 bases, with 22 bases between them. The germline gives CDR1 KGHSH, CDR2 LQKENI. The CDR3 spans 18 residues.

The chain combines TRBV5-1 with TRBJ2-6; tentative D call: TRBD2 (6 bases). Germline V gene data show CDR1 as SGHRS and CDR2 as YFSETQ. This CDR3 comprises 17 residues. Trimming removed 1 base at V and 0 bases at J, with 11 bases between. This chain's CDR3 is CASSLTGVHSGANVLTF. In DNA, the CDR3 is TGCGCCAGCAGCTTGACGGGAGTCCACTCTGGGGCCAACGTCCTGACTTTC.

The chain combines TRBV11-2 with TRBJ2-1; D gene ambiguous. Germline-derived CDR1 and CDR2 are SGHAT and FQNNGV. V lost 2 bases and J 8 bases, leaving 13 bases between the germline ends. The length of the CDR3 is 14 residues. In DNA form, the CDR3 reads TGTGCCAGCAGCTTATCTGGCGGAGAGTATGAGCAGTTCTTC. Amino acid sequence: CASSLSGGEYEQFF.

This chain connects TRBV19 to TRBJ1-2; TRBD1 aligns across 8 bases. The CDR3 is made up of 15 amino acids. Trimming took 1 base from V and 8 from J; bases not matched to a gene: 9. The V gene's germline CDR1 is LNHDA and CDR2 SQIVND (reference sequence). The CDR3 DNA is TGTGCCAGTAGTATAGCAAGGGACAGGTCTGGGGGCTACACCTTC. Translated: CASSIARDRSGGYTF.

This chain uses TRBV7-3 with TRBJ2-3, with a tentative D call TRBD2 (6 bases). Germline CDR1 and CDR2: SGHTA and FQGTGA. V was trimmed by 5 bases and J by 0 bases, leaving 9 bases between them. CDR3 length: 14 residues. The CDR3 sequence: CASSPGLSTDTQYF. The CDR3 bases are TGTGCCAGCAGCCCAGGACTAAGCACAGATACGCAGTATTTT.

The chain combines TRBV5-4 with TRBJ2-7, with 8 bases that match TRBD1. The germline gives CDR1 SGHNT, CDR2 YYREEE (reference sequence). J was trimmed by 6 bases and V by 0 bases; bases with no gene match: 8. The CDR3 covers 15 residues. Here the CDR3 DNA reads TGTGCCAGCAGCTTGGTAGGGACAGGCCCCAGCGAGCAGTACTTC. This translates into CASSLVGTGPSEQYF.